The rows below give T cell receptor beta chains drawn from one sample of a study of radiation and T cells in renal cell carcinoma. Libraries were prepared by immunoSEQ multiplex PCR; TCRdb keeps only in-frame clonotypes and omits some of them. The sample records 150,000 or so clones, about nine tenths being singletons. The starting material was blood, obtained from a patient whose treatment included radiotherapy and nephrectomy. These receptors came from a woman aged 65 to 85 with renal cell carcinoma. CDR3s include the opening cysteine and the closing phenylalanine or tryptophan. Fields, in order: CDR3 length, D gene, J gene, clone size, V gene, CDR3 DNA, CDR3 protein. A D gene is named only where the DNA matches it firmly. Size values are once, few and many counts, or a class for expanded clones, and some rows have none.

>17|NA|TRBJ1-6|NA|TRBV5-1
TGCGCCAGCAGCCCAACTACAGGGAGCTCCTATAATTCACCCCTCCACTTT
CASSPTTGSSYNSPLHF
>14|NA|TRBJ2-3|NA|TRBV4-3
TGCGCCAGCAGCCAAGACAGACACACAGATACGCAGTATTTT
CASSQDRHTDTQYF
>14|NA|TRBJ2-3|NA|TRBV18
TGTGCCAGCTCACCTTCGCGTGGTCCAGATACGCAGTATTTT
CASSPSRGPDTQYF
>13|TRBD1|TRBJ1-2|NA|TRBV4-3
TGCGCCAGCAGCCGGACAGGGAACTATGGCTACACCTTC
CASSRTGNYGYTF
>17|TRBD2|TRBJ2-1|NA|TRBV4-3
TGCGCCAGCGGACGGACTAGCGGGGGGAAGACCTACAATGAGCAGTTCTTC
CASGRTSGGKTYNEQFF
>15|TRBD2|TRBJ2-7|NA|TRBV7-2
TGTGCCAGCAGCTTATATAGCGGGGGGCCGGGCGAGCAGTACTTC
CASSLYSGGPGEQYF
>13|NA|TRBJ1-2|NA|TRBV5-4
TGTGCCAGCAGCTTGGGGTCTAACTATGGCTACACCTTC
CASSLGSNYGYTF
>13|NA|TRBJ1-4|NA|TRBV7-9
TGTGCTAGCAGCTTAGTCGGGGCTGAAAAACTGTTTTTT
CASSLVGAEKLFF
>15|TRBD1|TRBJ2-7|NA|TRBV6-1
TGTGCCAGCAGGTACGCCGGGACAGGGACCCACGAGCAGTACTTC
CASRYAGTGTHEQYF
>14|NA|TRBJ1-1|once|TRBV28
TGTGCCAGCAGTTTACAGCCGCCGAACACTGAAGCTTTCTTT
CASSLQPPNTEAFF
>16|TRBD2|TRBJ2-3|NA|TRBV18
TGTGCCAGCTCACCAAAGACTAGCGGTTCCACAGATACGCAGTATTTT
CASSPKTSGSTDTQYF
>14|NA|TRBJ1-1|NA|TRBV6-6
TGTGCCAGCATCTTCAGTTCGGCAAACACTGAAGCTTTCTTT
CASIFSSANTEAFF
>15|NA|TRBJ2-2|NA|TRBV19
TGTGCCAGTAATTCTCGGGCAGGGCTCGGCGGGGAGCTGTTTTTT
CASNSRAGLGGELFF
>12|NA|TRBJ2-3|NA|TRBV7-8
TGTGCCAGCAGCCTTAGCTTCGATACGCAGTATTTT
CASSLSFDTQYF
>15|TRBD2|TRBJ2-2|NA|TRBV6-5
TGTGCCAGCAGCCAAAGACTAGCTCGCACCGGGGAGCTGTTTTTT
CASSQRLARTGELFF
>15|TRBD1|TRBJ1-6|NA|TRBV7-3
TGTGCCAGCAGCTCCACCGGGACAGGGGGTTCACCCCTCCACTTT
CASSSTGTGGSPLHF
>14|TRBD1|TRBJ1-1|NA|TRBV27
TGTGCCAGCAGCCGGGGACAGGGGAATAGTGAAGCTTTCTTT
CASSRGQGNSEAFF
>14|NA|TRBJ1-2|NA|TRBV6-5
TGTGCCAGCAGTTACGACAGGACGAGATATGGCTACACCTTC
CASSYDRTRYGYTF
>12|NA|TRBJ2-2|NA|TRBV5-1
TGCGCCAGCAGCTACTACACCGGGGAGCTGTTTTTT
CASSYYTGELFF
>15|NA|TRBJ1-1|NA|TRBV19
TGTGCCAGTAGTATTATCCCGGCGGAGAACACTGAAGCTTTCTTT
CASSIIPAENTEAFF
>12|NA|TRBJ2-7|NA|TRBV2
TGTGCCAGCAGCGCTAACTCCTACGAGCAGTACTTC
CASSANSYEQYF
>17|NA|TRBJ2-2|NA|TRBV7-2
TGTGCCAGCAGCTTATTCACACCAAAGACACACACCGGGGAGCTGTTTTTT
CASSLFTPKTHTGELFF
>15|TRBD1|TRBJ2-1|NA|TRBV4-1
TGCGCCAGCAGCCAATTCGACAGGGAAGGGGATGAGCAGTTCTTC
CASSQFDREGDEQFF
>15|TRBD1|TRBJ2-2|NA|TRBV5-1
TGCGCCAGCAGGATACGGGACAGGGACACCGGGGAGCTGTTTTTT
CASRIRDRDTGELFF
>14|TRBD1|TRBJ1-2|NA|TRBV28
TGTGCCAGCAGTGTCCCTGGGACAGGGTCTGGCTACACCTTC
CASSVPGTGSGYTF
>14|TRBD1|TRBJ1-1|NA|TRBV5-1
TGCGCCAGCAGCTTCGGGACAGGGGACACTGAAGCTTTCTTT
CASSFGTGDTEAFF
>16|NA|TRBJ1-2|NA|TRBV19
TGTGCCAGTAGTACCCCCGGAGAGGAAAGGGTCTATGGCTACACCTTC
CASSTPGEERVYGYTF
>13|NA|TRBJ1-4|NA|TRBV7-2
TGTGCCAGCAGCTTAAATGCGGGGGAAAAACTGTTTTTT
CASSLNAGEKLFF
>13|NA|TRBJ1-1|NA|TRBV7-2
TGTGCCAGCAGCACGGAGGGAGGGGCAGAAGCTTTCTTT
CASSTEGGAEAFF
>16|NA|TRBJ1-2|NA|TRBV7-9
TGTGCCAGCAGCATCTACCCCGGGAGCCAAAACTATGGCTACACCTTC
CASSIYPGSQNYGYTF
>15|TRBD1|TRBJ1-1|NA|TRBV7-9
TGTGCCAGCAGCTTAATGGGACAGGGGAGTACTGAAGCTTTCTTT
CASSLMGQGSTEAFF
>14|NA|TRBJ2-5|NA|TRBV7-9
TGTGCCAGCAGCCCGGGGGTATCTGGAGAGACCCAGTACTTC
CASSPGVSGETQYF
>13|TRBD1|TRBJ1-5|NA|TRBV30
TGTGCCTGGAGTGCGAACTCTCCGGGACAGGTCCATTTT
CAWSANSPGQVHF
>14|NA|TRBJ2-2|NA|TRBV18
TGTGCCAGCTCACCCCAACAGGGAAGCGGGGAGCTGTTTTTT
CASSPQQGSGELFF
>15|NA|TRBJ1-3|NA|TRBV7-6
TGTGCCAGCAGCTCGGGACGTCTCTCTGGAAACACCATATATTTT
CASSSGRLSGNTIYF
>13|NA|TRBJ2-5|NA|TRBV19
TGTGCCAGTACCGAGACTAGACAAGAGACCCAGTACTTC
CASTETRQETQYF
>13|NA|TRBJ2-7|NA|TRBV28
TGTGCCAGCAGTCCCGCGGACAGCTACGAGCAGTACTTC
CASSPADSYEQYF
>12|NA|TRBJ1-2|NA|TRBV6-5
TGTGCCAGCACCTCCAGGGGTAATGGCTACACCTTC
CASTSRGNGYTF
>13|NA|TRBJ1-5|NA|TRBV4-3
TGCGCCAGCAGCCAAGGCCCGGGTCAGCCCCAGCATTTT
CASSQGPGQPQHF
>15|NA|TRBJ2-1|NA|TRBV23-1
TGCGCCAGCAGTGGGCGGCCTAGCTCCTACAATGAGCAGTTCTTC
CASSGRPSSYNEQFF
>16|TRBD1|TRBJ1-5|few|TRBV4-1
TGCGCCAGCAGCCAAGAAAGGGACAGGGGTTGGCAGCCCCAGCATTTT
CASSQERDRGWQPQHF
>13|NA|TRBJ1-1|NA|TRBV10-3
TGTGCCATCAGTGGGGGGCTTGGGACTGAAGCTTTCTTT
CAISGGLGTEAFF
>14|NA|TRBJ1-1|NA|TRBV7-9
TGTGCCAGCAGCCTCGGGACACCGAACACTGAAGCTTTCTTT
CASSLGTPNTEAFF
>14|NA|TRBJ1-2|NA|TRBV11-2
TGTGCCAGCAGCTCTCCGGGCCCCGGAGCTGGCTACACCTTC
CASSSPGPGAGYTF
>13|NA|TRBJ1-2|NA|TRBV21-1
TGTGCCAGCAGCACCGACAGGGTCGGAGGCTACACCTTC
CASSTDRVGGYTF
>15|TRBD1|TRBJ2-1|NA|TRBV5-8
TGTGCCAGCACCCCGGGACAGGACTCCTACAATGAGCAGTTCTTC
CASTPGQDSYNEQFF
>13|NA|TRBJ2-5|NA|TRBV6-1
TGTGCCAGCAACCGACAACGGGGAGAGACCCAGTACTTC
CASNRQRGETQYF
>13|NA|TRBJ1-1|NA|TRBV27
TGTGCCAGCAGTTATCGGACAAGCCTTGAAGCTTTCTTT
CASSYRTSLEAFF
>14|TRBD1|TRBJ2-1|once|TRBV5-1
TGCGCCAGCAGGGGACAGCAGAGTGGGAATGAGCAGTTCTTC
CASRGQQSGNEQFF
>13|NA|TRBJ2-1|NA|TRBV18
TGTGCCAGCTCACCAGCCAGGGACAATGAGCAGTTCTTC
CASSPARDNEQFF
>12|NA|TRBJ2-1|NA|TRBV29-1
TGCAGCTTGGAAGGGGTGAGCAATGAGCAGTTCTTC
CSLEGVSNEQFF
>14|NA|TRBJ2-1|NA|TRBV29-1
TGCAGCGTTGGTGCAGGGGTTACTTACAATGAGCAGTTCTTC
CSVGAGVTYNEQFF
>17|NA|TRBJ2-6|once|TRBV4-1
TGCGCCAGCAGCCAAGACCTACACACGACTGGGGCCAACGTCCTGACTTTC
CASSQDLHTTGANVLTF
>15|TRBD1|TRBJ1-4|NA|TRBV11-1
TGTGCCAGCAGCTCCTTTACAGGGGGAACTGAAAAACTGTTTTTT
CASSSFTGGTEKLFF
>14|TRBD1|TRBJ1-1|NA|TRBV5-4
TGTGCCAGCAGCTTACGGGACAGGGAGGCTGAAGCTTTCTTT
CASSLRDREAEAFF
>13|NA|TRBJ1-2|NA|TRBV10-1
TGCGCCAGCATCTCTAAGGGGCGGTGGGGCTACACCTTC
CASISKGRWGYTF
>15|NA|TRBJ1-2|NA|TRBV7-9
TGTGCCAGCAGCCTCGATGCGGGGGGACTAAAGGGCTACACCTTC
CASSLDAGGLKGYTF